The present T cell receptor beta chain was sequenced within a study of vaccination and CD4 T cells after COVID-19. Concerning this clonotype: Its antigen is unidentified.

Treatment meaning: approximately 11-day PBMC culture with coronavirus spike peptide pools or control peptides (ViraFEST assay). The V end lost 1 base, the J end lost 4 bases, and 7 bases lay between the germline ends. This CDR3 region has 13 residues. Germline V gives CDR1 LNHDA, CDR2 SQIVND (reference sequence). CD4+ T cells that had been cultured provided DNA sequenced with the Oncomine TCR Beta short-read assay. Scientists extracted genomic DNA from CD4+ T cells grown in culture. Each CDR3 protein is one row after TCRdb ran MiXCR on the PCR reads. The data show 20,000 to 30,000 distinct CDR3 sequences, with 40% to 55% seen just once and 28% held by the top ten.

This specimen consisted of CD4+ T cells from blood, cultured in vitro, obtained before SARS-CoV-2 vaccination. The V call is TRBV19, the J call TRBJ2-5; D gene ambiguous. This TCR came from a human donor who received a COVID-19 vaccine. The CDR3 loop is CASSIGFRETQYF. CDR3 DNA sequence: TGTGCCAGTAGTATAGGTTTCCGAGAGACCCAGTACTTC.